This T cell receptor (beta chain) originates from a study of blood T cell repertoires in COVID-19. Turning to the study itself: Samples came from the United States, Italy and Spain, spanning acute and convalescent COVID-19. T cells, B-cell-depleted T cells, or PBMCs supplied cDNA or gDNA.

The assay was immunoSEQ multiplex PCR, and TCRdb's table has in-frame clones only and misses some. Of more than 45,000 clones in the sample, roughly four fifths were seen once. The CDR3 has 17 residues. CDR1 is WNHNN and CDR2 is SYGVQD in the germline V gene (reference sequence). Losses at the gene ends were 8 bases for V and 4 bases for J; bases not matched to a gene: 13. Sequenced: peripheral blood. The origin of this receptor is a human donor in a cohort sampled during active COVID-19. V usage is TRBV10-1 and J usage is TRBJ2-6, with 8 nucleotides matching TRBD1. CDR3 loop: CASAQGAPPYGANVLTF. As DNA, the CDR3 is TGCGCCAGCGCTCAGGGGGCGCCCCCTTACGGGGCCAACGTCCTGACTTTC.